Following are 26 T cell receptor beta chains from one sample sequenced in a study of T cell changes during pregnancy in multiple sclerosis. Clones were sequenced by immunoSEQ multiplex PCR, and TCRdb holds only the in-frame ones, with some missing. This table holds tens of thousands of clones, around 91% found once. The starting material was peripheral blood, obtained after pregnancy. The receptors derive from a female donor in good health, enrolled as a control in a pregnancy study.

The genes are TRBV11-2 and TRBJ2-1; D gene unclear. The CDR3 has 12 amino acids. Per the germline V gene, CDR1 is SGHAT and CDR2 is FQNNGV. Trimming removed 4 bases at V and 6 bases at J, with 7 bases between. CDR3 nucleotide sequence: TGTGCCAGCAGCTCTATATTCAATGAGCAGTTCTTC. It codes for CASSSIFNEQFF.

This chain joins TRBV27 and TRBJ1-4, with 7 positions matching TRBD1. The V gene end was trimmed by 4 bases and the J gene end by 10 bases; junction bases not matched to a gene: 15. The germline gives CDR1 MNHEY, CDR2 SMNVEV (reference sequence). This CDR3 has 16 amino acids. CDR3 amino acids: CASSSVETGLKGKLFF. CDR3 sequence (DNA): TGTGCCAGCAGTTCCGTAGAGACAGGGCTAAAGGGAAAACTGTTTTTT. The variable domain in full, with the rest retrieved from reference TRBV27 and TRBJ1-4, is EAQVTQNPRYLITVTGKKLTVTCSQNMNHEYMSWYRQDPGLGLRQIYYSMNVEVTDKGDVPEGYKVSRKEKRNFPLILESPSPNQTSLYFCASSSVETGLKGKLFFGSGTQLSVL.

The genes are TRBV7-2 and TRBJ1-5; 9 bases fit TRBD1. V shed 1 base and J 3 bases; nucleotides not matched to a gene: 4. Germline assignment: CDR1 SGHTA and CDR2 FQGNSA. The CDR3 sequence is 16 residues long. The CDR3 loop reads CASSLDTGGFNQPQHF. The CDR3 DNA is TGTGCCAGCAGCTTAGATACAGGGGGCTTCAATCAGCCCCAGCATTTT.

This clone has just a few counts. The chain combines TRBV6-7 with TRBJ2-4, with 8 bases fitting TRBD1. TRBV6-7 is treated as an ORF (open reading frame) with a function not yet certain. There are 16 residues in the CDR3. V was pared by 7 bases and J by 0 bases, with 8 bases of the junction left unmatched. The CDR3 spells CASKGQAFGAKNIQYF. The CDR3 DNA reads as TGTGCCAGCAAGGGACAGGCCTTCGGAGCCAAAAACATTCAGTACTTC.

This sequence joins TRBV18 and TRBJ2-7, with D perhaps TRBD2 (5 bases). V dropped 5 bases and J dropped 2 bases, with 19 bases sitting between them. From germline, CDR1 is KGHSH and CDR2 LQKENI. This CDR3 region has 16 residues. The CDR3, as DNA: TGTGCCAGCTCATCTCCGGGATCCTCCGTCACCTACGAGCAGTACTTC. Translation gives CASSSPGSSVTYEQYF.

The chain is built from TRBV7-3 and TRBJ2-7, with 7 bases matching TRBD1. Trimming cost V 5 bases and J 7 bases; bases outside gene matches: 8. The CDR3 spans 13 residues. Germline V gene data show CDR1 as SGHTA and CDR2 as FQGTGA. The CDR3 coding sequence is TGTGCCAGCAGCCGAAGACAGGGTGGGGAGCAGTACTTC. Protein product: CASSRRQGGEQYF.

The gene calls are TRBV6-1 and TRBJ1-5; D remains unclear. V shed 4 bases and J shed 0 bases, with 16 bases lying between them. The length of the CDR3 is 17 residues. From germline, CDR1 is MNHNS and CDR2 SASEGT. CDR3 DNA: TGTGCCAGCAGTGGGCAGGAATGGGCAAATAGCAATCAGCCCCAGCATTTT. This codes for CASSGQEWANSNQPQHF.

The chain carries TRBV5-6 and TRBJ1-1; D is unclear. Germline CDR1 reads SGHDT; CDR2 reads YYEEEE. The V end was cut by 2 bases, the J end by 0 bases, with 5 bases between. There are 13 residues in the CDR3. DNA of the CDR3: TGTGCCAGCAGCTTTCAGGTGAACACTGAAGCTTTCTTT. It specifies CASSFQVNTEAFF.

The V call is TRBV5-1, the J call TRBJ1-1; 11 bases are shared with TRBD1. The CDR3 loop spans 15 amino acids. V dropped 5 bases and J dropped 5; count of bases not matched to a gene: 8. Germline V gene lookup returns CDR1 SGHRS and CDR2 YFSETQ. As DNA, the CDR3 is TGCGCCAGCAGTTATGGACAGGGGGCGAGTACTGAAGCTTTCTTT. Amino acid sequence: CASSYGQGASTEAFF.

This clone was counted a single time. The rearrangement joins TRBV5-4 to TRBJ1-1; D perhaps matches TRBD1 (5 bases). Germline loops: CDR1 SGHNT, CDR2 YYREEE (reference sequence). This CDR3 has 15 amino acids. V lost 5 bases and J 7 bases, leaving 21 bases between the germline ends. This CDR3 reads CASSKSTDRLNEAFF. CDR3 nucleotide sequence: TGTGCCAGCAGTAAATCAACAGACAGACTTAATGAAGCTTTCTTT.

J is TRBJ1-4 and V is TRBV9; 7 bases are shared with TRBD1. Trimming at V came to 3 bases and at J to 7 bases, leaving 6 bases not matched to a gene. The CDR3 runs to 14 residues. Germline loops: CDR1 SGDLS, CDR2 YYNGEE. This CDR3 is CASSEQGPAEKLFF. CDR3 DNA sequence: TGTGCCAGCAGCGAACAGGGGCCGGCTGAAAAACTGTTTTTT.

V and J are TRBV27 and TRBJ1-5, with 11 positions matching TRBD1. V trimming: 5 bases; J trimming: 6 bases; junction bases outside the gene matches: 9. This CDR3 comprises 16 residues. Germline V gene sequence: CDR1 MNHEY, CDR2 SMNVEV (reference sequence). CDR3 sequence (DNA): TGTGCCAGCAGTCCGCGGACAGGGGGCTTTACTCAGCCCCAGCATTTT. It codes for CASSPRTGGFTQPQHF.

This sequence joins TRBV6-5 and TRBJ1-4; D possibly corresponds to TRBD1 (6 bases). The germline V gene encodes CDR1 MNHEY and CDR2 SVGAGI. Trimming took 4 bases from V and 8 from J, leaving 20 bases between them. The CDR3 consists of 16 residues. The CDR3 is CASSFLTGTINEKLFF. The CDR3 DNA follows: TGTGCCAGCAGTTTCCTTACAGGGACGATAAACGAAAAACTGTTTTTT.

The chain links TRBV28 to TRBJ1-6, with 9 positions matching TRBD1. Per the germline V gene, CDR1 is MDHEN and CDR2 is SYDVKM. The CDR3 spans 18 residues. With 6 bases clipped from V and 11 bases from J, the junction kept 20 bases outside the gene matches. CDR3 DNA: TGTGCCAGCAGACCCGTTAACCTCCGGGACAGGGTGAAGGCACCCCTCCACTTT. Amino acid sequence: CASRPVNLRDRVKAPLHF.

The chain has TRBV7-3 and TRBJ2-5, with 9 bases identical to TRBD2. The J segment lost 4 bases and the V segment lost 4 bases, leaving 7 bases of the junction unmatched. Germline V gene lookup returns CDR1 SGHTA and CDR2 FQGTGA. The CDR3 has 15 residues. The CDR3 DNA reads as TGTGCCAGCAGCTCTCCGGCGGGGGGGCCAGAGACCCAGTACTTC. This translates into CASSSPAGGPETQYF.

This clone appeared a single time. The gene calls are TRBV7-2 and TRBJ1-5, with TRBD1 identical over 9 bases. The CDR3 has 17 residues. After removal of 5 bases from V and 6 bases from J, the junction contained 14 bases not matched to a gene. Per germline, CDR1 SGHTA and CDR2 FQGNSA. This chain's CDR3 is CASSLRGAQGAGQPQHF. In nucleotides, the CDR3 is TGTGCCAGCAGCCTGAGGGGGGCACAGGGGGCCGGTCAGCCCCAGCATTTT.

The V call is TRBV5-1, the J call TRBJ2-1; 11 bases line up with TRBD2. This CDR3 contains 16 residues. Germline-derived CDR1 and CDR2 are SGHRS and YFSETQ. V gave up 2 bases and J gave up 4 bases; unmatched junction bases: 5. CDR3 sequence: CASSFAGTSGYNEQFF. CDR3 DNA sequence: TGCGCCAGCAGCTTCGCCGGGACTAGCGGATACAATGAGCAGTTCTTC.

V is TRBV6-1 and J is TRBJ2-1, with D possibly being TRBD2 (5 bases). This CDR3 is built from 14 residues. CDR1 MNHNS and CDR2 SASEGT come from the germline V gene. V lost 7 bases, J lost 4 bases, and 14 bases lay in between. CDR3 amino acids: CASTRGRVYNEQFF. In nucleotides, the CDR3 is TGTGCCAGCACCCGGGGAAGGGTTTACAATGAGCAGTTCTTC.

This chain links TRBV6-5 with TRBJ2-7; D is unresolved. The CDR3 extends over 13 amino acids. CDR1 and CDR2 from the germline V gene are MNHEY and SVGAGI. Trimming shortened V by 2 bases and J by 2 bases, and 7 bases separated the two germline ends. CDR3 sequence: CASSYGPAYEQYF. The DNA for the CDR3 is TGTGCCAGCAGTTACGGTCCAGCCTACGAGCAGTACTTC.

The chain combines TRBV7-3 with TRBJ1-4; D gene unclear. The CDR3 is made up of 15 amino acids. Germline CDR1 reads SGHTA; CDR2 reads FQGTGA. The V and J ends lost 4 bases and 0 bases respectively, with 9 bases between them. Here the CDR3 reads CASSSRGATNEKLFF. DNA of the CDR3: TGTGCCAGCAGCTCCCGGGGTGCAACTAATGAAAAACTGTTTTTT.

The J gene is TRBJ1-1, the V gene TRBV10-3; possible D gene TRBD1, 6 bases. The CDR3 loop spans 15 amino acids. The germline V gene encodes CDR1 ENHRY and CDR2 SYGVKD. The V gene lost 2 bases and the J gene lost 4 bases, with 14 bases spanning the gap. The CDR3 reads CAISETSGAGTEAFF. CDR3 nucleotides: TGTGCCATCAGTGAGACTTCAGGGGCTGGCACTGAAGCTTTCTTT.

V and J are TRBV7-2 and TRBJ1-2; a possible D gene is TRBD1 (5 bases). Germline lookup yields CDR1 SGHTA and CDR2 FQGNSA. Deletions cut 5 bases from V and 2 bases from J, with 6 bases between. This CDR3 is built from 12 residues. CDR3: CASSGGNYGYTF. CDR3 sequence (DNA): TGTGCCAGCAGCGGGGGGAACTATGGCTACACCTTC.

The chain is built from TRBV7-2 and TRBJ2-7, with 10 positions matching TRBD1. V shed 4 bases and J 4 bases; nucleotides not matched to a gene: 19. The CDR3 spans 19 residues. Germline assignment: CDR1 SGHTA and CDR2 FQGNSA. The chain's CDR3 is CASSYRDRGPRGVGYEQYF. In DNA form, the CDR3 reads TGTGCCAGCAGCTACCGGGACAGGGGACCCCGTGGGGTGGGGTACGAGCAGTACTTC.

The chain uses TRBV7-2 and TRBJ1-5; D gene ambiguous. The CDR3 loop spans 15 amino acids. Germline CDR1 is SGHTA and CDR2 is FQGNSA. Trimming took 2 bases from V and 0 from J, leaving 8 bases between them. Written as DNA, the CDR3 is TGTGCCAGCAGCTTAAACGGGTATAGCAATCAGCCCCAGCATTTT. As protein: CASSLNGYSNQPQHF.

This chain's CDR3 is CASSFFWTGSYEQYF. CDR3 coding DNA: TGTGCCAGCAGTTTTTTTTGGACAGGGAGCTACGAGCAGTACTTC. The chain links TRBV6-1 to TRBJ2-7, with 8 bases that match TRBD1. The length of the CDR3 is 15 residues. CDR1 and CDR2 from the germline V gene are MNHNS and SASEGT. Unmatched junction bases numbered 9, after V lost 5 bases and J lost 3 bases.

The rearrangement links TRBV15 to TRBJ1-2, with 7 bases identical to TRBD1. The germline gives CDR1 LNHNV, CDR2 YYDKDF (reference sequence). CDR3 length: 14 residues. The junction had 10 bases not matched to a gene; V was cut back by 5 bases and J by 7 bases. The CDR3 bases are TGTGCCACCAGCCCAGCGGAGGGGGCATTTGGCTACACCTTC. It specifies CATSPAEGAFGYTF.